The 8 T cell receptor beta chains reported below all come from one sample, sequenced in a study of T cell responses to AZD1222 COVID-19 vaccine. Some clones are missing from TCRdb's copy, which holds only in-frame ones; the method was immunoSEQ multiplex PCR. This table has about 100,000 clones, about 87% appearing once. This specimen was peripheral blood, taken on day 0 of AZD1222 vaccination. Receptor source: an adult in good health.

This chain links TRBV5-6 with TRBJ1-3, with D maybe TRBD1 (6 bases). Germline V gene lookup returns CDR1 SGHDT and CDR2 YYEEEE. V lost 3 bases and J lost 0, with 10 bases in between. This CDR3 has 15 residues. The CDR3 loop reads CASSSVTGSGNTIYF. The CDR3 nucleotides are TGTGCCAGCAGCTCCGTGACAGGCTCTGGAAACACCATATATTTT.

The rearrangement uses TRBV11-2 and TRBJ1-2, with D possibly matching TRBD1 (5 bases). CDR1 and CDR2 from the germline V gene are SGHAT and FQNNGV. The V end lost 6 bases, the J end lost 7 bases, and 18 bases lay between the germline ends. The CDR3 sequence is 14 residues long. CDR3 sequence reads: CASSRPGLATGYTF. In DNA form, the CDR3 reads TGTGCCAGCAGTCGACCGGGACTGGCGACTGGCTACACCTTC.

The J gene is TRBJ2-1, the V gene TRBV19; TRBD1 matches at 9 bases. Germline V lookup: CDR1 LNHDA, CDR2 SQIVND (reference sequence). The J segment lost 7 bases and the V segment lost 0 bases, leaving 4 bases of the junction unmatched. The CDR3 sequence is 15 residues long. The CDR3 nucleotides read TGTGCCAGTAGTATAGAGGGACAGGGTGGTAATGAGCAGTTCTTC. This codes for CASSIEGQGGNEQFF. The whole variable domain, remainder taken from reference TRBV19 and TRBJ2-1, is DGGITQSPKYLFRKEGQNVTLSCEQNLNHDAMYWYRQDPGQGLRLIYYSQIVNDFQKGDIAEGYSVSREKKESFPLTVTSAQKNPTAFYLCASSIEGQGGNEQFFGPGTRLTVL.

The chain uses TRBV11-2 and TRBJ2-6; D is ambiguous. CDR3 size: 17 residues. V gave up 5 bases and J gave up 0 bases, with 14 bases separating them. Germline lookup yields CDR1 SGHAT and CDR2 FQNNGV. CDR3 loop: CASSQRTRSSGANVLTF. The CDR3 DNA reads TGTGCCAGCAGCCAACGGACGCGGAGCTCTGGGGCCAACGTCCTGACTTTC.

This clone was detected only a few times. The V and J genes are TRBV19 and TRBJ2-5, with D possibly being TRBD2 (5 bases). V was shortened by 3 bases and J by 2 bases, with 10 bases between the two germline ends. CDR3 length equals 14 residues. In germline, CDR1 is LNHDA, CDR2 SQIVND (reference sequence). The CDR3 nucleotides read TGTGCCAGTAGTATCTACCCGGGGCAAGAGACCCAGTACTTC. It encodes CASSIYPGQETQYF. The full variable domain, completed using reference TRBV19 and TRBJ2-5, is DGGITQSPKYLFRKEGQNVTLSCEQNLNHDAMYWYRQDPGQGLRLIYYSQIVNDFQKGDIAEGYSVSREKKESFPLTVTSAQKNPTAFYLCASSIYPGQETQYFGPGTRLLVL.

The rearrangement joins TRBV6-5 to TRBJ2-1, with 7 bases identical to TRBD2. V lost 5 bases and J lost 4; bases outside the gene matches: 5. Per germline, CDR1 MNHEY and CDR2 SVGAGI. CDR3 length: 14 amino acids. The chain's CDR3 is CASSTGTIYNEQFF. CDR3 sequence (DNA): TGTGCCAGCAGTACCGGGACTATTTACAATGAGCAGTTCTTC.

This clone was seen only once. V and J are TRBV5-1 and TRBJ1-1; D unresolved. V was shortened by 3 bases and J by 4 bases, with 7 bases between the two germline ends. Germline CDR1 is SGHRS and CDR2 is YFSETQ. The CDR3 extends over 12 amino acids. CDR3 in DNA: TGCGCCAGCAGCTCTCTGGGCACTGAAGCTTTCTTT. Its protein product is CASSSLGTEAFF.

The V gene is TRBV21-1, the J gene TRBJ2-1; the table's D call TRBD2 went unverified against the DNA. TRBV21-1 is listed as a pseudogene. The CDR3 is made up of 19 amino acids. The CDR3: CASSKAVPGLEGVYNEQFF. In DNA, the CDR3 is TGTGCCAGCAGCAAAGCAGTACCGGGACTAGAGGGGGTTTACAATGAGCAGTTCTTC.